Listed below are T cell receptor beta chains from one sample, sequenced in a study. TCRdb re-called the 5' RACE reads through MiXCR, storing one row per CDR3 protein. The table lists about 60,000 distinct CDR3 sequences, approximately 29% of them singletons. The sequencing sample was made of tumor-infiltrating naive CD4+ T cells sorted from the breast tumor. Receptors originate from a female donor with breast cancer. Both conserved end residues are part of each CDR3. A D gene is named only where the DNA matches it firmly. Rows give clone size only sometimes, using once, few, many, or a class for an expanded clone.

D gene | J gene | clone size | V gene | CDR3 DNA | CDR3 protein
. | TRBJ2-1 | medium-sized | TRBV6-2/TRBV6-3 | TGTGCCAGCAGTTACAGTCCGGCGGGGCTAACCCATGAGCAGTTCTTC | CASSYSPAGLTHEQFF
. | TRBJ1-1 | few | TRBV28 | TGTGCCAGCAGTCAACTTCAGGGAGCCGCTGAAGCTTTCTTT | CASSQLQGAAEAFF
. | TRBJ1-2 | few | TRBV6-5 | TGTGCCAGTTACAGGCCTCCCTATGGCTACACCTTC | CASYRPPYGYTF
TRBD1 | TRBJ1-1 | . | TRBV12-3/TRBV12-4 | TGTGCCAGCAGCCCTCAGGGGGTTGACACTGAAGCTTTCTTT | CASSPQGVDTEAFF
. | TRBJ2-5 | . | TRBV29-1 | TGCAGCGCCGAATGGGGGGAGACCCAGTACTTC | CSAEWGETQYF
. | TRBJ1-1 | . | TRBV20-1 | TGCAATGCTAGAGATCCGCGGAGGAACACTGAAGCTTTCTTT | CNARDPRRNTEAFF
. | TRBJ1-1 | many | TRBV12-3/TRBV12-4 | TGTGCCAGCAGTTTAACCGGGAACACTGAAGCTTTCTTT | CASSLTGNTEAFF
. | TRBJ2-1 | many | TRBV5-1 | TGCGCCAGCAGCTTGGCTAGCGCCCTGTTCAATGAGCAGTTCTTC | CASSLASALFNEQFF
. | TRBJ1-1 | few | TRBV4-2 | TGTGCCAGCAGCCAGGTGATATCGGGCACTGAAGCTTTCTTT | CASSQVISGTEAFF
TRBD1 | TRBJ1-1 | few | TRBV12-3/TRBV12-4 | TGTGCCAGCAGTCCCCCCAGGGGGCGAACTGAAGCTTTCTTT | CASSPPRGRTEAFF
TRBD2 | TRBJ2-7 | medium-sized | TRBV20-1 | TGCAGTGCTTCGGGACTAGCGGTTTACGAGCAGTACTTC | CSASGLAVYEQYF
. | TRBJ2-6 | few | TRBV7-8 | TGTGCCAGCAGCTGGTCGGGACTCGACTTCTCTGGGGCCAACGTCCTGACTTTC | CASSWSGLDFSGANVLTF
. | TRBJ2-5 | . | TRBV2 | TGTGCCAGCAGTGAAGGGACCGAGACCCAGTACTTC | CASSEGTETQYF
. | TRBJ2-1 | . | TRBV12-3/TRBV12-4 | TGTGCCAGCAGTACTCATGAGCAGTTCTTC | CASSTHEQFF
. | TRBJ2-3 | many | TRBV9 | TGTGCCAGCAGCACTCCTGGCACGCAGTATTTT | CASSTPGTQYF
TRBD2 | TRBJ2-3 | few | TRBV28 | TGTGCCAGCAACGTCGCCGGACTAGCGGACACAGATACGCAGTATTTT | CASNVAGLADTDTQYF
. | TRBJ2-1 | few | TRBV4-2 | TGTGCCAGCAGCCAAGAAGGCAATGAGCAGTTCTTC | CASSQEGNEQFF
TRBD2 | TRBJ2-3 | many | TRBV20-1 | TGCAGTGCTGAGGGACTAGCGGACACAGATACGCAGTATTTT | CSAEGLADTDTQYF
. | TRBJ2-7 | . | TRBV27 | TGTGCCAGCACCGACCGCGGTGGCGAGCAGTACTTC | CASTDRGGEQYF
. | TRBJ1-1 | . | TRBV5-1 | TGCGCCACCAAAATCGAAATGAACACTGAAGCTTTCTTT | CATKIEMNTEAFF
. | TRBJ2-7 | few | TRBV21-1 | TGTGCCAGCGGAGCACTTGGGGGTTGCGAGCAGTACTTC | CASGALGGCEQYF
TRBD2 | TRBJ2-1 | . | TRBV12-3/TRBV12-4 | TGTGCCAGCAGTTTATCTAGCGGGAACAATGAGCAGTTCTTC | CASSLSSGNNEQFF
. | TRBJ2-1 | . | TRBV6-2/TRBV6-3 | TGTGCCAGCTGCCCACTTTTGGTAAACACCTACAATGAGCAGTTCTTC | CASCPLLVNTYNEQFF
. | TRBJ2-7 | . | TRBV2 | TGTGCCAGCAGTGTGCAGGGGGGTAACTACGAGCAGTACTTC | CASSVQGGNYEQYF
. | TRBJ2-1 | few | TRBV29-1 | TGCAGCGTTGAGGGAGGAGATGAGCAGTTCTTC | CSVEGGDEQFF
. | TRBJ2-2 | medium-sized | TRBV5-1 | TGCGCCAGCAGCGGAGGGGGCAGGACCGGGGAGCTGTTTTTT | CASSGGGRTGELFF
TRBD2 | TRBJ2-7 | many | TRBV28 | TGTGCCAGCAGCCCAACGTTGGTAGCGGGAGACGAGCAGTACTTC | CASSPTLVAGDEQYF
. | TRBJ1-3 | medium-sized | TRBV6-1 | TGTGCCAGCGGAGAGGGGAGTGGAAACACCATATATTTT | CASGEGSGNTIYF
TRBD1 | TRBJ2-3 | few | TRBV5-4 | TGTGCCAGCAGCAACAGACAGGGGAAAGATACGCAGTATTTT | CASSNRQGKDTQYF